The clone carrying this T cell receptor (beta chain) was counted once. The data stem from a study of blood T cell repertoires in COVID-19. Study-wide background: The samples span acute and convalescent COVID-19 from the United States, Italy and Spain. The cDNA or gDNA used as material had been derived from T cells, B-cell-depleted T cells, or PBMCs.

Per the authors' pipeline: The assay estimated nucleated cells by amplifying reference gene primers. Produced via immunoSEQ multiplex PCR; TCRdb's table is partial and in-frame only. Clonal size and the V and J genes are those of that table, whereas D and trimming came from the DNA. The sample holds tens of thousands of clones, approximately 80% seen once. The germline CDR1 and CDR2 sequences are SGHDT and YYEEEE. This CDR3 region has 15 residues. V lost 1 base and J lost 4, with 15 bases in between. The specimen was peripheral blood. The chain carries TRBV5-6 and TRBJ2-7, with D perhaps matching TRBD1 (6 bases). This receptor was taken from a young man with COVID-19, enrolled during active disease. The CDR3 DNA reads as TGTGCCAGCAGCTTGCGGCTAACCCAGGGGTACGAGCAGTACTTC. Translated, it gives CASSLRLTQGYEQYF. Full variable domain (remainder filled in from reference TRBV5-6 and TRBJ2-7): DAGVTQSPTHLIKTRGQQVTLRCSPKSGHDTVSWYQQALGQGPQFIFQYYEEEERQRGNFPDRFSGHQFPNYSSELNVNALLLGDSALYLCASSLRLTQGYEQYFGPGTRLTVT.